Listed below are T cell receptor beta chains from one sample, sequenced in a study of CD8 T cells in ankylosing spondylitis. TCRdb re-analysed the 5' RACE reads in MiXCR, keeping a single row per CDR3 protein. The sample consists of 80,000 to 100,000 distinct CDR3 sequences, 8.8% of them appearing once. Sequences were obtained from blood, either unsorted or a sorted T cell fraction (not recorded which). The receptors shown here come from a male donor with ankylosing spondylitis or in good health (not recorded which). Both conserved end residues are part of each CDR3. The D gene is left open where the match is weak. Clone size is given for some rows only: seen once, a few or many times, or a class if the clone is expanded.

V	J	size	D	DNA	CDR3
TRBV7-2	TRBJ2-7	few	.	TGTGCCAGCAGCTTAATGAGCGGGGCAGGGGCCGGCCTTGAGCAGTACTTC	CASSLMSGAGAGLEQYF
TRBV24-1	TRBJ2-5	.	.	TGTGCCACCAGTGACCCCGGGGTAGCCAGGGAGACCCAGTACTTC	CATSDPGVARETQYF
TRBV4-2	TRBJ1-2	many	TRBD1	TGTGCCAGCAGCCAAGATAGGCGGCGACAGGGACTGGCTGGCTACACCTTC	CASSQDRRRQGLAGYTF
TRBV20-1	TRBJ1-1	many	.	TGCAGTGCCCCTTCAGGGGTCCTGAGGCCTGAAGCTTTCTTT	CSAPSGVLRPEAFF
TRBV12-3/TRBV12-4	TRBJ2-3	many	.	TGTGCCAGCAGTCCGACCGGGAATACGCAGTATTTT	CASSPTGNTQYF
TRBV12-3/TRBV12-4	TRBJ2-2	many	.	TGTGCCAGCAGAGGGACGGGGGCGGCAGGGGAGCTGTTTTTT	CASRGTGAAGELFF
TRBV27	TRBJ2-3	many	.	TGTGCCAGCAGGCCGAGAAGACTGCCGACGGCCAACACAGATACGCAGTATTTT	CASRPRRLPTANTDTQYF
TRBV2	TRBJ2-3	many	.	TGTGCCAGCAGTGAATGGACTGGGACGCAGTATTTT	CASSEWTGTQYF
TRBV9	TRBJ2-7	.	.	TGTGCCAGCAGCGTAGGCCCGGGGCCTTCCTACGAGCAGTACTTC	CASSVGPGPSYEQYF
TRBV7-3	TRBJ2-3	once	TRBD2	TGTGCCAGCAGCTTGGTAGCGGGGGGGATCGCAGATACGCAGTATTTT	CASSLVAGGIADTQYF
TRBV5-1	TRBJ1-1	many	TRBD1	TGCGCCAGCAGCTCGGCAGGGGGCGGCGACACTGAAGCTTTCTTT	CASSSAGGGDTEAFF
TRBV20-1	TRBJ2-3	few	TRBD2	TGCTGTGCTGTATCCGGGACTAGCGGGGGGCTACGCACAGATACGCAGTATTTT	CCAVSGTSGGLRTDTQYF
TRBV28	TRBJ2-2	.	TRBD1	TGTGCCAGCAGACAACCCGGGACAGGGACGAACACCGGGGAGCTGTTTTTT	CASRQPGTGTNTGELFF
TRBV7-2	TRBJ2-1	.	.	TGTGCCAGCAGCTTCCGCGGGGCAAATGAGCAGTTCTTC	CASSFRGANEQFF
TRBV6-1	TRBJ2-5	many	.	TGTGCCAGCAGTCAATCCCTGGGGCGGAAAGAGACCCAGTACTTC	CASSQSLGRKETQYF
TRBV5-1	TRBJ1-1	many	.	TGCGCCAGCAGCCCGCGGCCGGGGCTAGGGAACACTGAAGCTTTCTTT	CASSPRPGLGNTEAFF
TRBV28	TRBJ2-3	few	TRBD2	TGTGCCAGCAGTTTCTTAGCGGGGGAGCACACAGATACGCAGTATTTT	CASSFLAGEHTDTQYF
TRBV5-1	TRBJ1-1	many	TRBD1	TGTGCCAGCAGCCAGACAGGGTTGAACACTGAAGCTTTCTTT	CASSQTGLNTEAFF
TRBV4-2	TRBJ2-3	.	.	TGTGCCAGCAGCCAAGGCCTTGGGGGGACAGATACGCAGTATTTT	CASSQGLGGTDTQYF
TRBV18	TRBJ2-2	.	.	TGTGCCAGCTCACCACCCGGACGAAACGGGGAGCTGTTTTTT	CASSPPGRNGELFF
TRBV12-3/TRBV12-4	TRBJ1-1	many	.	TGTGCCAGCAGCCTTAGGGGGGCTGAAGCTTTCTTT	CASSLRGAEAFF
TRBV16	TRBJ1-3	.	.	TGTGCCAGCAGCCAATCATTCGACGGGGATAGCACCATATATTTT	CASSQSFDGDSTIYF
TRBV12-3/TRBV12-4	TRBJ2-1	many	.	TGTGCCAGCAGTTTAGCGCGAGGGGACCGGGGACATGAGCAGTTCTTC	CASSLARGDRGHEQFF
TRBV6-1	TRBJ2-2	few	TRBD1	TGTGCCAGCATGACAGGGGGCTTGACCGGGGAGCTGTTTTTT	CASMTGGLTGELFF
TRBV2	TRBJ2-6	few	.	TGTGCCAGCAGTGAGGACCGTCTCCTGATCTCTGGGGCCAACGTCCTGACTTTC	CASSEDRLLISGANVLTF
TRBV29-1	TRBJ1-4	many	.	TGCAGCGTTGAAATACGGAGGGAAAAACTGTTTTTT	CSVEIRREKLFF
TRBV29-1	TRBJ2-5	many	.	TGCAGCGTTGATAGCACCCAAGAGACCCAGTACTTC	CSVDSTQETQYF
TRBV6-2/TRBV6-3	TRBJ2-4	many	.	TGTGCCAGCAGTTACTCAGGAGGGAGGGGGAACATTCAGTACTTC	CASSYSGGRGNIQYF
TRBV3-1	TRBJ2-5	many	.	TGTGCCAGCAGCCAAATACAAGGAGAGACCCAGTACTTC	CASSQIQGETQYF
TRBV12-3/TRBV12-4	TRBJ1-3	many	.	TGTGCCAGCAGTTCCGGGACGCTAGGCTCTGGAAACACCATATATTTT	CASSSGTLGSGNTIYF
TRBV27	TRBJ2-5	.	.	TGTGCCAGCAGTTTAGACTTCCAAGAGACCCAGTACTTC	CASSLDFQETQYF
TRBV12-3/TRBV12-4	TRBJ2-2	many	.	TGTGCCAGCAGTGGAAGCAGGGCGAGGGACACCGGGGAGCTGTTTTTT	CASSGSRARDTGELFF
TRBV3-1	TRBJ2-6	many	TRBD2	TGTGCCAGCAGCCAAGGTTGGTTACGTAGCGGGGCCTTCTCTGGGGCCAACGTCCTGACTTTC	CASSQGWLRSGAFSGANVLTF
TRBV5-5	TRBJ2-6	.	.	TGTGCCAGCAGCTTTGGGTTGGTGGGCAGAGCGAGCTCTGGGGCCAACGTCCTGACTTTC	CASSFGLVGRASSGANVLTF
TRBV5-6	TRBJ1-4	many	.	TGTGCCAGCAGCCCCCGGGACCGGGTCTTGGAAAAACTGTTTTTT	CASSPRDRVLEKLFF
TRBV20-1	TRBJ2-1	many	TRBD2	TGCAGTGCTAGAGTAGGGGCTGCGGGGGTCGGGCCCTACAATGAGCAGTTCTTC	CSARVGAAGVGPYNEQFF
TRBV12-3/TRBV12-4	TRBJ2-5	many	TRBD1	TGTGCCAGCAGTTATGGACAGGGAGGCCAAGAGACCCAGTACTTC	CASSYGQGGQETQYF
TRBV7-6	TRBJ1-4	many	TRBD1	TGTGCCAGCAGCTTAACCCGCCAACAGGGGGCCGAAGAAAAACTGTTTTTT	CASSLTRQQGAEEKLFF
TRBV18	TRBJ2-5	medium-sized	.	TGTGCCAGCTCACCGCCAACAGGGTGGGAGACCCAGTACTTC	CASSPPTGWETQYF
TRBV5-1	TRBJ1-2	many	TRBD1	TGCGCCAGCAGCTTGTTTGCTCAGGGGGCTGGAGACTATGGCTACACCTTC	CASSLFAQGAGDYGYTF
TRBV5-1	TRBJ1-1	many	.	TGCGCCAGCAGCTTAGGGGACGACGCCGGGGACGCTTTCTTT	CASSLGDDAGDAFF
TRBV7-2	TRBJ2-7	many	.	TGTGCCAGCAGCCCCACAACCTACGAGCAGTACTTC	CASSPTTYEQYF
TRBV15	TRBJ1-6	many	.	TGTGCCACCAGCCCCCGATTACAGGGTTCGGGTTCACCCCTCCACTTT	CATSPRLQGSGSPLHF
TRBV20-1	TRBJ2-1	.	TRBD2	TGCAGTGCTGGGCCCGGGACAGGTTTTCCGACTAGCGGGGGATACAATGAGCAGTTCTTC	CSAGPGTGFPTSGGYNEQFF
TRBV5-1	TRBJ2-3	.	.	TGCGCCAGCAGCTGGACCAGGGACAAACCCACAGATACGCAGTATTTT	CASSWTRDKPTDTQYF
TRBV5-1	TRBJ2-5	many	.	TGCGCCAGCAGCCTCCGGGACCCCCAAGAGACCCAGTACTTC	CASSLRDPQETQYF
TRBV5-1	TRBJ1-1	many	.	TGCGCCAGCAGCTTGGGACAGGTAAACACTGAAGCTTTCTTT	CASSLGQVNTEAFF
TRBV5-1	TRBJ1-6	many	.	TGCGCCAGCAGCCCGTCCGGGACGGATAATTCACCCCTCCACTTT	CASSPSGTDNSPLHF
TRBV29-1	TRBJ2-1	many	.	TGCAGCGTTCGACCTAACAATGAGCAGTTCTTC	CSVRPNNEQFF
TRBV5-1	TRBJ2-3	many	TRBD2	TGCGCCAGCAGCTTGACTAGCGGCACAGATACGCAGTATTTT	CASSLTSGTDTQYF